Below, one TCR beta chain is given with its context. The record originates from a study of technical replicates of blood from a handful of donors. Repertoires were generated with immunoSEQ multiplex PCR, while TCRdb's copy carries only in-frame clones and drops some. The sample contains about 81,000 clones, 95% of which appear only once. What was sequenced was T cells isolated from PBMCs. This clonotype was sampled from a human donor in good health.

CDR3 sequence reads: CAWSVAGGELFF. The CDR3 coding sequence is TGTGCCTGGAGTGTGGCGGGGGGGGAGCTGTTTTTT. The chain links TRBV30 to TRBJ2-2; TRBD2 is a possible D gene (6 bases). The germline V and J ends were trimmed by 0 bases and 8 bases, with 7 bases remaining between them. Germline V gene data show CDR1 as GTSNPN and CDR2 as SVGIG (reference sequence). The CDR3 is 12 residues long.